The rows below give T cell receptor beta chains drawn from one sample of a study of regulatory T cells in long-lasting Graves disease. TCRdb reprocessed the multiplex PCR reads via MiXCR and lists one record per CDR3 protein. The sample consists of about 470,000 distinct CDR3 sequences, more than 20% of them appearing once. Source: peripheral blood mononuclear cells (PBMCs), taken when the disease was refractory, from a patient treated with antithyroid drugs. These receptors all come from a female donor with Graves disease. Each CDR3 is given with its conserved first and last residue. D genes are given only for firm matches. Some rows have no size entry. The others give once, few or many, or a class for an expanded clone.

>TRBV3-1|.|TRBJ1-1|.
TGTGCCAGCAGCCAAGAATTCACAGAAACAAACACTGAAGCTTTCTTT
CASSQEFTETNTEAFF
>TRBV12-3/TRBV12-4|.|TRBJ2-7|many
TGTGCCAGCAGTTTTTGGGTCTACGAGCAGTACTTC
CASSFWVYEQYF
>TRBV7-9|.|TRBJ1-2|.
TGTGCCAGCAGCTTAGTTGACAGTCCTAACTATGGCTACACCTTC
CASSLVDSPNYGYTF
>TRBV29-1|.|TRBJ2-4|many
TGCAGCGCTGTCGGCACCGGGCCGGGAAACATTCAGTACTTC
CSAVGTGPGNIQYF
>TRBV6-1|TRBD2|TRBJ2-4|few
TGTGCCAGCAGGGCCGGTAGCGGGAAGGACAAAAACATTCAGTACTTC
CASRAGSGKDKNIQYF
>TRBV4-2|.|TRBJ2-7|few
TGTGCCAGCAGCCAGGAGCTTGCGCGTTTCGAGCAGTACTTC
CASSQELARFEQYF
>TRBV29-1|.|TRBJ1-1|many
TGCAGCGTTACCCCGAACACTGAAGCTTTCTTT
CSVTPNTEAFF
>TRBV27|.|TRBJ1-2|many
TGTGCCAGCAGCCCAGGGAGTGGCTATGGCTACACCTTC
CASSPGSGYGYTF
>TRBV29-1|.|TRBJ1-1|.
TGCAGCGTTGGAGTGAACACTGAAGCTTTCTTT
CSVGVNTEAFF
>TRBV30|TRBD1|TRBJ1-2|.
TGTGCCTGGAGTGTCGGGACAGGGGGAAATGGCTACACCTTC
CAWSVGTGGNGYTF
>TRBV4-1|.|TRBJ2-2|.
TGCGCCAGCAGCTTACATAGCGCGAACACCGGGGAGCTGTTTTTT
CASSLHSANTGELFF
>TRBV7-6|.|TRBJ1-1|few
TGTGCCAGCAGCGTAACAGGGTCCCCCACTGAAGCTTTCTTT
CASSVTGSPTEAFF
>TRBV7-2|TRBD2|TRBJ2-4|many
TGTGCCAGCGGATGGGGGGGGACGGCCAAAAACATTCAGTACTTC
CASGWGGTAKNIQYF
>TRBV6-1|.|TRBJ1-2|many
TGTGCCAGCAGCGCATCCAGGGTTATAATTTATGGCTACACCTTC
CASSASRVIIYGYTF
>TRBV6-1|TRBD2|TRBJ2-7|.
TGTGCCAGCAGTGGTTCAGCGGGAGGCATCTGGGAGCAGTACTTC
CASSGSAGGIWEQYF
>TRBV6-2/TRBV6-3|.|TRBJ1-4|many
.
CASSSSAAGTENEKLFF
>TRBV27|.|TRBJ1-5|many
TGTGCCAGCAGTTTAGCGGGAACGTTGGGTCAGCCCCAGCATTTT
CASSLAGTLGQPQHF
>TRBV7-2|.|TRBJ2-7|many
TGTGCCAGCAGCTTAGGGCAGTCTTTCTCCTACGAGCAGTACTTC
CASSLGQSFSYEQYF
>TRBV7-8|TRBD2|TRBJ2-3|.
TGTGCCAGCAGCCAAACTAGCGGGGCGGGCACAGATACGCAGTATTTT
CASSQTSGAGTDTQYF
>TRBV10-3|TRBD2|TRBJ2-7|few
TGTGCCACAAGAGCCGGGACTAGTGGCGACGAGCAGTACTTC
CATRAGTSGDEQYF
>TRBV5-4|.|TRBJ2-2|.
TGTGCCAGCAGCTCCCGTGTCTCCGGGGAGCTGTTTTTT
CASSSRVSGELFF
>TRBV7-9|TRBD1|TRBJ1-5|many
TGTGCCAGCAGCTTACAGGGGGCGGATCAGCCCCAGCATTTT
CASSLQGADQPQHF
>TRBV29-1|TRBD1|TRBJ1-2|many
TGCAGCGTGATTAGACAGGGCAACTATGGCTACACCTTC
CSVIRQGNYGYTF
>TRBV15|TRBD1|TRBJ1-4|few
TGTGCCACCAGCAGAGACAGGGGGCACGATAATGAAAAACTGTTTTTT
CATSRDRGHDNEKLFF
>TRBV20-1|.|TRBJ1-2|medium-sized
TGCAGTGCTAGAGATCCAGGGTGGGGGTACTATGGCTACACCTTC
CSARDPGWGYYGYTF
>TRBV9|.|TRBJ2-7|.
TGTGCCAGCAGCGTAGGGGCAGTACTATCCTACGAGCAGTACTTC
CASSVGAVLSYEQYF
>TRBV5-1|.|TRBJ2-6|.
TGCGCCAGCAGCTTGGATTGGACCTCTGGGGCCAACGTCCTGACTTTC
CASSLDWTSGANVLTF
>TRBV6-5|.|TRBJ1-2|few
TGTGCCAGCAGTTACGGGGGCGCCTATGGCTACACCTTC
CASSYGGAYGYTF
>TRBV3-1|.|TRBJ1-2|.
TGTGCCAGCAGCCTAGACTCCTTTTTTAGCTACACCTTC
CASSLDSFFSYTF
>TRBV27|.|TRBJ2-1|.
TGTGCCAGCGGTTCTCTACCGGGAGAGTACAATGAGCAGTTCTTC
CASGSLPGEYNEQFF
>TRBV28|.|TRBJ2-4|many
TGTGCCACCAGGACAGCCAGGATAAGCAAAAACATTCAGTACTTC
CATRTARISKNIQYF
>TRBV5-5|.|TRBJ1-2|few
TGTGCCAGCAGCCCGTCCGCTACGGTCTACACCTTC
CASSPSATVYTF
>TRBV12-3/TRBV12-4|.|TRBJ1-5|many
TGTGCCAGCAGTCATGGGGTGGGGAATCAGCCCCAGCATTTT
CASSHGVGNQPQHF
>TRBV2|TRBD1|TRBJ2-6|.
TGTGCCAGTATCCGGGACAGGGGACAGAGCTCTGGGGCCAACGTCCTGACTTTC
CASIRDRGQSSGANVLTF
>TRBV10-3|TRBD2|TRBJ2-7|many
TGTGCCATCAGTGATGGCGGGCGAGGCGGGAGCATCTACGAGCAGTACTTC
CAISDGGRGGSIYEQYF
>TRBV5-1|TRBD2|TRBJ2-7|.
TGCGCCAGCAGCCCCACCGGGACTACTTATAGCGAGCAGTACTTC
CASSPTGTTYSEQYF
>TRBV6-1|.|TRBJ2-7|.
TGTGCCAGCAGTCAAACTAGATACTACGAGCAGTACTTC
CASSQTRYYEQYF
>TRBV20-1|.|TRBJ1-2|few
TGCAGTGCCCCTAGCTTGGGACCTCGAGGCGGCTACACCTTC
CSAPSLGPRGGYTF
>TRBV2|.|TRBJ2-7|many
TGTGCCAGCAGGAGGTCTGGGGCTATCTACGAGCAGTACTTC
CASRRSGAIYEQYF
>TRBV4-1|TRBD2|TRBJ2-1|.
TGCGCCAGCAGCCAAGAGCTAGCGGGAGGGCTTGAGCAGTTCTTC
CASSQELAGGLEQFF
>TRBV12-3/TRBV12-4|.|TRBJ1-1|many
TGTGCCAGCAGTTTTTATCCAGAGATGAACACTGAAGCTTTCTTT
CASSFYPEMNTEAFF
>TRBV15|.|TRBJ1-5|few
TGTGCCACCAGCATGGGGGATAGCAATCAGCCCCAGCATTTT
CATSMGDSNQPQHF
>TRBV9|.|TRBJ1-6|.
TGTGCCAGCAAGGAGGACGCCGGCTATAATTCACCCCTCCACTTT
CASKEDAGYNSPLHF
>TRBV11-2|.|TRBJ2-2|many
TGTGCCAGCAGCCCTCTAAGAGCACAGGGAAACGCGAACACCGGGGAGCTGTTTTTT
CASSPLRAQGNANTGELFF
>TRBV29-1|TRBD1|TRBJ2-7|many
TGCAGCGTACTCCAGGGGGTCGAGCAGTACTTC
CSVLQGVEQYF
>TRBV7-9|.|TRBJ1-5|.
TGTGCCAGCAGCTCCAGCGGGGGAACGATCAATCAGCCCCAGCATTTT
CASSSSGGTINQPQHF
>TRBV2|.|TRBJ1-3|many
TGTGCCAGCAGCCCAGGGAACCCAAACACCATATATTTT
CASSPGNPNTIYF
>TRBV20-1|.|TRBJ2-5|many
TGCAGTGCTAGAGATTACAGGGCTGGGGTAGAGACCCAGTACTTC
CSARDYRAGVETQYF
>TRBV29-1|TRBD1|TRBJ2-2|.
TGCAGCGTTACCAGGGGGCATGGCGGGGAGCTGTTTTTT
CSVTRGHGGELFF
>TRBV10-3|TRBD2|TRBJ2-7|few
TGTGCCATCAGTGAGCCGGGGGGCTCCTACGAGCAGTACTTC
CAISEPGGSYEQYF
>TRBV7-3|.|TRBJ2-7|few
TGTGCCAGCAGCTTAACGAATGGGGCTGGGCAGTACTTC
CASSLTNGAGQYF
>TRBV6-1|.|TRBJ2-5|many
TGTGCCAGCGGGTATCCTAAAGAGACCCAGTACTTC
CASGYPKETQYF
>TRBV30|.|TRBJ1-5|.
TGTGCCTGGAGTGGGGGGTCAGGGCACTATCAGCCCCAGCATTTT
CAWSGGSGHYQPQHF
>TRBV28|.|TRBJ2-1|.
TGTGCCAGCAGCGGAGGGAACTCAGGGGATGAGCAGTTCTTC
CASSGGNSGDEQFF
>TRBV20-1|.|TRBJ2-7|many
TGCAGTGCTCGACTACCAGATCTCTACGAGCAGTACTTC
CSARLPDLYEQYF
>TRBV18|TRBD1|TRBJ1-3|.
TGTGCCAGCTCACCGACAGGGGGCTCTGGAAACACCATATATTTT
CASSPTGGSGNTIYF
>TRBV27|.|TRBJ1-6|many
TGTGCCAGCAGTTTACGGGATAATTCACCCCTCCACTTT
CASSLRDNSPLHF
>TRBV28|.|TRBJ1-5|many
TGTGCCAGCAGTTTATTCCAGGGAGGCAATCAGCCCCAGCATTTT
CASSLFQGGNQPQHF